The present entry profiles one T cell receptor beta chain with its context. This sample was included in a study of blood T cell repertoires in COVID-19. Study-wide context: The samples span acute and convalescent COVID-19 from the United States, Italy and Spain. Sample material is recorded as cDNA or gDNA derived from T cells, B-cell-depleted T cells, or PBMCs.

Per the study methods: Researchers report that nucleated cell counts were estimated from reference gene primer amplification. Sequencing used immunoSEQ multiplex PCR; TCRdb keeps in-frame clones, though not all of them. V and J calls and clone size come straight from that table; D and trimming were deduced from the DNA. This sample has around 300,000 clones; 75% to 85% occur once, and the top ten carry about 7%. Germline CDR1 is KGHDR and CDR2 is SFDVKD. CDR3 length: 14 residues. V was clipped by 9 bases and J by 4 bases; unmatched bases: 7. The rearrangement joins TRBV24-1 to TRBJ1-4; TRBD1 agrees at 7 bases. The sequenced material came from peripheral blood. The receptor comes from a human donor in a cohort sampled during active COVID-19. CDR3 in amino acids: CATGGQAYNEKLFF. DNA of the CDR3: TGTGCCACCGGAGGACAGGCGTATAATGAAAAACTGTTTTTT.